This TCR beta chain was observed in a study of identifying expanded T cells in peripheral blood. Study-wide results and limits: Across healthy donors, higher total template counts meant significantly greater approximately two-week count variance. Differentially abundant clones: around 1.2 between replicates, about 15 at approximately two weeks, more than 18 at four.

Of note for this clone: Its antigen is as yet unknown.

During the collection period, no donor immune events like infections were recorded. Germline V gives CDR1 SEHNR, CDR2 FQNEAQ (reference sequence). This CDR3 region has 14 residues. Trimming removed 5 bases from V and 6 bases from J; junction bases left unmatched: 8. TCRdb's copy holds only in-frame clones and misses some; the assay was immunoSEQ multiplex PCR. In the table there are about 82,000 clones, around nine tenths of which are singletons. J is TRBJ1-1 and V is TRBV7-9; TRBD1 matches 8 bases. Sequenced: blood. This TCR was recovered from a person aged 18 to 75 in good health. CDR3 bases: TGTGCCAGCAGCGGATGGACAGGGCAAGCTGAAGCTTTCTTT. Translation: CASSGWTGQAEAFF.